These 26 T cell receptor beta chains came from one sample sequenced in a study of control samples from healthy donors and cancer patients. Produced via immunoSEQ multiplex PCR; TCRdb's table is partial and in-frame only. The profile covers 97,000 or so clones, with about 90% appearing a single time and roughly 2.5% taken by the ten largest. The source material was blood. All receptors derive from a woman between 18 and 29 years old in good health.

This chain uses TRBV5-1 with TRBJ1-2; D is possibly TRBD1 (5 bases). This CDR3 spans 13 amino acids. Trimming took 4 bases from V and 5 from J, leaving 12 bases between them. CDR1 and CDR2 from the germline V gene are SGHRS and YFSETQ. CDR3 DNA sequence: TGCGCCAGCAGCGTTGACAGCTCATATGGCTACACCTTC. It is translated as CASSVDSSYGYTF.

This clone is a singleton in its sample. The gene calls are TRBV9 and TRBJ2-3; 7 bases are a match to TRBD1. V gave up 0 bases and J gave up 3 bases; unmatched junction bases: 4. The V gene's germline CDR1 is SGDLS and CDR2 YYNGEE. CDR3 size: 15 residues. The CDR3 DNA sequence: TGTGCCAGCAGCGTAGAGGGGGCGCGGACAGATACGCAGTATTTT. Its translation: CASSVEGARTDTQYF.

The CDR3 DNA reads TGTGCCAGCAGTTATCAGGAATACAATGAGCAGTTCTTC. The encoded protein is CASSYQEYNEQFF. This chain joins TRBV6-5 and TRBJ2-1, with no clear D. The CDR3 is made up of 13 amino acids. The ends were cut back, 3 bases at V and 4 bases at J, with 7 bases in the middle. The V gene's germline CDR1 is MNHEY and CDR2 SVGAGI.

J is TRBJ1-5 and V is TRBV27; D remains ambiguous. The V gene lost 8 bases and the J gene lost 8 bases, with 19 bases spanning the gap. Germline V gene sequence: CDR1 MNHEY, CDR2 SMNVEV (reference sequence). CDR3 length equals 14 residues. CDR3 loop: CASASFSGFEPQHF. The CDR3, as DNA: TGTGCCAGCGCTAGTTTCTCCGGGTTCGAGCCCCAGCATTTT.

The chain has TRBV29-1 and TRBJ2-1, with 10 bases matching TRBD2. With 5 bases clipped from V and 6 bases from J, the junction kept 7 bases outside the gene matches. The CDR3 contains 14 residues. Germline CDR1 SQVTM, CDR2 ANQGSEA. CDR3: CSVLPGLAPNEQFF. The CDR3 DNA follows: TGCAGCGTTCTACCGGGACTAGCGCCCAATGAGCAGTTCTTC.

The chain links TRBV6-5 to TRBJ1-5; D perhaps matches TRBD1 (5 bases). Trimming removed 7 bases at V and 3 bases at J, with 10 bases between. The CDR3 sequence is 13 residues long. Germline loops: CDR1 MNHEY, CDR2 SVGAGI. CDR3 coding DNA: TGTGCCAGCACTGCCAGGGCCAATCAGCCCCAGCATTTT. Protein sequence: CASTARANQPQHF.

The chain carries TRBV28 and TRBJ2-2; the match to TRBD1 covers 7 bases. The CDR3 sequence is 15 residues long. V lost 4 bases, J lost 4 bases, and 6 bases stayed unmatched. The germline V gene has CDR1 MDHEN and CDR2 SYDVKM. The CDR3 is CASSSTGAPTGELFF. The DNA of the CDR3 is TGTGCCAGCAGTTCCACAGGGGCACCCACCGGGGAGCTGTTTTTT.

The sample holds one count of this clone. This chain links TRBV10-2 with TRBJ1-2, with a weak D call TRBD1 (6 bases). V was shortened by 6 bases and J by 8 bases, with 22 bases between the two germline ends. This CDR3 is built from 15 residues. Germline CDR1 and CDR2: WSHSY and SAAADI. This CDR3 reads CASSDLRGAFLGYTF. CDR3 nucleotide sequence: TGCGCCAGCAGCGACCTCAGGGGCGCCTTCTTGGGCTACACCTTC.

The chain combines TRBV7-2 with TRBJ2-1; D may be TRBD1 (5 bases). The length of the CDR3 is 14 residues. Germline V gene data show CDR1 as SGHTA and CDR2 as FQGNSA. V was shortened by 5 bases and J by 9 bases, with 17 bases between the two germline ends. CDR3 sequence (DNA): TGTGCCAGCAGCCTTATCGGACAACGCGGTGAGCAGTTCTTC. As protein: CASSLIGQRGEQFF.

V gene TRBV7-2 combines with J gene TRBJ2-1; possible D gene TRBD1, 6 bases. The CDR3 length is 15 residues. Germline CDR1 and CDR2: SGHTA and FQGNSA. V lost 10 bases, J lost 4 bases, and 20 bases lay in between. The CDR3: CATDKVGTLYNEQFF. CDR3 DNA sequence: TGTGCCACAGACAAGGTCGGGACACTATACAATGAGCAGTTCTTC.

J is TRBJ1-2 and V is TRBV2; D is uncertain. In germline, CDR1 is SNHLY, CDR2 FYNNEI. The CDR3 runs to 14 residues. The V end lost 2 bases, the J end lost 7 bases, and 14 bases lay between the germline ends. The CDR3 bases are TGTGCCAGCAGTGAAAGTGGGTATATGGCTGGCTACACCTTC. As protein: CASSESGYMAGYTF. The variable domain in full, with the rest retrieved from reference TRBV2 and TRBJ1-2, is EPEVTQTPSHQVTQMGQEVILRCVPISNHLYFYWYRQILGQKVEFLVSFYNNEISEKSEIFDDQFSVERPDGSNFTLKIRSTKLEDSAMYFCASSESGYMAGYTFGSGTRLTVV.

In the case of this clone: This same CDR3 is encoded by further DNA sequences in the sample. The chain links TRBV9 to TRBJ2-7; D may be TRBD1 (5 bases). Per germline, CDR1 SGDLS and CDR2 YYNGEE. The V gene lost 4 bases and the J gene lost 2 bases, with 13 bases spanning the gap. The length of the CDR3 is 14 residues. CDR3 in DNA: TGTGCCAGCAGCCCTAGGCAGGGTGCCTACGAGCAGTACTTC. This translates into CASSPRQGAYEQYF.

The chain joins TRBV11-3 to TRBJ1-2; 7 bases match TRBD1. J gave up 8 bases and V 5 bases, and 14 bases lay outside the gene matches. The CDR3 runs to 15 residues. From germline, CDR1 is SGHNT and CDR2 YENEEA. Written as DNA, the CDR3 is TGTGCCAGCAGCGGTTTGTTGCGGGACAGAGACGGCTACACCTTC. As protein: CASSGLLRDRDGYTF.

The rearrangement links TRBV15 to TRBJ1-6; the match to TRBD1 covers 9 bases. J lost 8 bases, V lost 1 base, and 0 bases had no gene match. The CDR3 is made up of 14 amino acids. CDR1 and CDR2 (germline): LNHNV, YYDKDF (reference sequence). CDR3 amino acids: CATSRGDRDSPLHF. DNA for the CDR3: TGTGCCACCAGCAGAGGGGACAGGGATTCACCCCTCCACTTT.

The count of this clone is one. V gene TRBV5-1 combines with J gene TRBJ1-2, with D hard to call. This CDR3 region has 14 residues. Trimming shortened V by 4 bases and J by 6 bases, and 16 bases separated the two germline ends. CDR1 is SGHRS, CDR2 YFSETQ, per germline. CDR3 residues: CASSTETGTNGYTF. CDR3 in DNA: TGCGCCAGCAGCACGGAGACGGGTACCAATGGCTACACCTTC.

The V gene is TRBV29-1, the J gene TRBJ2-7, with a possible D match to TRBD2 (5 bases). This CDR3 has 13 amino acids. The V gene's germline CDR1 is SQVTM and CDR2 ANQGSEA. V lost 6 bases and J 2 bases, leaving 14 bases between the germline ends. CDR3 DNA sequence: TGCAGCGTCATCGGAAGCGGCACCTACGAGCAGTACTTC. This sequence encodes CSVIGSGTYEQYF.

This clone was seen a single time. This chain uses TRBV3-1 (or the pseudogene TRBV3-2) with TRBJ1-6; D remains unclear. CDR1 and CDR2 from the germline V gene are LGHDT and YNNKEL (reference sequence). This CDR3 is built from 14 residues. Trimming took 0 bases from V and 10 from J, leaving 10 bases between them. CDR3 in amino acids: CASSQEWGGSPLHF. For the CDR3, the DNA is TGTGCCAGCAGCCAAGAGTGGGGTGGATCACCCCTCCACTTT.

The chain combines TRBV5-4 with TRBJ1-1; D not certain. Germline V CDR1 and CDR2: SGHNT, YYREEE (reference sequence). The CDR3 runs 14 residues. The germline V and J ends were trimmed by 4 bases and 1 base, with 11 bases remaining between them. The CDR3 region is CASSPSRENTEAFF. The DNA for the CDR3 is TGTGCCAGCAGCCCGTCTAGGGAGAACACTGAAGCTTTCTTT.

This sequence joins TRBV5-1 and TRBJ2-1; a weak D match, TRBD2 (5 bases). The V gene's germline CDR1 is SGHRS and CDR2 YFSETQ. V was shortened by 4 bases and J by 8 bases, with 19 bases between the two germline ends. This CDR3 region has 15 residues. The CDR3 sequence is CASSNAGPLQHEQFF. CDR3 bases: TGCGCCAGCAGCAATGCGGGCCCCCTCCAACATGAGCAGTTCTTC.

This sequence joins TRBV27 and TRBJ1-5; no firm D call. In germline, CDR1 is MNHEY, CDR2 SMNVEV (reference sequence). The V end was cut by 4 bases, the J end by 3 bases, with 10 bases between. The CDR3 has 14 amino acids. In DNA form, the CDR3 reads TGTGCCAGCAGTTCGGTTAGAAACAATCAGCCCCAGCATTTT. Its protein is CASSSVRNNQPQHF.

The chain joins TRBV25-1 to TRBJ2-2; unclear D gene. Between the trimmed V and J ends, which lost 3 bases and 1 base, there was a span of 6 bases. The CDR3 length is 14 residues. Germline assignment: CDR1 MGHDK and CDR2 SYGVNS. In nucleotides, the CDR3 is TGTGCCAGCAGTGACCACGGGAACACCGGGGAGCTGTTTTTT. It yields the protein CASSDHGNTGELFF.

DNA for the CDR3: TGTGCCACCAGCAGAGATTTAGGCAATGAGCAGTTCTTC. This sequence encodes CATSRDLGNEQFF. This chain joins TRBV15 and TRBJ2-1, with D uncertain. The CDR3 contains 13 residues. V dropped 0 bases and J dropped 6 bases, with 6 bases sitting between them. Germline lookup yields CDR1 LNHNV and CDR2 YYDKDF (reference sequence).

V is TRBV29-1 and J is TRBJ1-2; D uncertain. Trimming took 7 bases from V and 9 from J, leaving 18 bases between them. From germline, CDR1 is SQVTM and CDR2 ANQGSEA. This CDR3 comprises 12 residues. In DNA form, the CDR3 reads TGCAGCGCCACGGACCCAATGGCGAGCTACACCTTC. Translated, it gives CSATDPMASYTF.

V is TRBV4-1 and J is TRBJ2-3; 7 bases fit TRBD2. The V segment lost 2 bases and the J segment 2 bases; nucleotides outside the gene matches: 7. CDR1 is MGHRA and CDR2 is YSYEKL in the germline V gene. The CDR3 has 16 residues. CDR3 region: CASSQRWLADTDTQYF. CDR3 coding DNA: TGCGCCAGCAGCCAAAGGTGGCTAGCGGACACAGATACGCAGTATTTT.

V and J are TRBV5-4 and TRBJ1-1, with D hard to call. CDR1 and CDR2 (germline): SGHNT, YYREEE (reference sequence). Trimming shortened V by 0 bases and J by 0 bases, and 9 bases separated the two germline ends. CDR3 length: 15 residues. CDR3 DNA sequence: TGTGCCAGCAGCTTGGTACAGCCAATGAACACTGAAGCTTTCTTT. Translating it yields CASSLVQPMNTEAFF.

The chain is built from TRBV5-5 and TRBJ1-1; D possibly corresponds to TRBD1 (6 bases). The CDR3 loop spans 14 amino acids. The V and J ends lost 4 bases and 5 bases respectively, with 15 bases between them. Per germline, CDR1 SGHKS and CDR2 YYEKEE (reference sequence). In DNA, the CDR3 is TGTGCCAGCAGCCTCGACAGGATGGGGACTGAAGCTTTCTTT. Its translation is CASSLDRMGTEAFF.